This TCR beta chain was identified in a study of radiotherapy plus CTLA-4 blockade in lung cancer. Points on this clone: Its specificity is unknown.

Sequencing was performed with immunoSEQ multiplex PCR; in TCRdb, only in-frame clones are kept and a portion is missing. Altogether about 95,000 clones are present, roughly 80% being singletons, with the ten largest covering roughly 0.84%. General study results and limits: The authors reported that early blood T cell clone dynamics, with interferon-beta, best predicted response. Radiotherapy plus ipilimumab was followed by expansion in blood of tumor-derived TCR clones.

V was shortened by 5 bases and J by 7 bases, with 12 bases between the two germline ends. This CDR3 has 13 residues. Germline CDR1 is LNHDA and CDR2 is SQIVND (reference sequence). The source was peripheral blood, collected from a patient treated with radiotherapy plus ipilimumab. The sequence was obtained from a human donor with non-small cell lung cancer who had stable disease on radiotherapy plus ipilimumab. This chain uses TRBV19 with TRBJ1-5; D call uncertain. CDR3: CASSSDRGQPQHF. In DNA form, the CDR3 reads TGTGCCAGTAGTTCGGACCGCGGGCAGCCCCAGCATTTT.